A selection of T cell receptor beta chains follows, all from one sample in a study of vaccination effects on CD4 cells after COVID-19. Repertoires were generated with immunoSEQ multiplex PCR, while TCRdb's copy carries only in-frame clones and drops some. The repertoire holds under 80,000 clones, 74% seen once, with 1.5% to 2% in the top ten. The antigens these receptors bind are not known. The sequenced sample was CD4+ T cells from PBMCs cultured with HCoV-229E spike peptides, obtained before COVID-19 vaccination. All receptors derive from a human donor who received a COVID-19 vaccine. The CDR3 runs from the conserved cysteine through the conserved F or W. The order of the fields is CDR3 length, J gene, D gene, V gene, clone size, CDR3 DNA, CDR3 protein. The D gene is left open where the match is weak. A row's size may be missing; if present it is once, few, many or a size class.

cdr3_length: 15; j_call: TRBJ1-5; d_call: NA; v_call: TRBV19; clone_size: NA; cdr3_nt: TGTGCCAGTAGCAGGCAGGGATACGGCAATCAGCCCCAGCATTTT; cdr3_aa: CASSRQGYGNQPQHF
cdr3_length: 15; j_call: TRBJ2-6; d_call: NA; v_call: TRBV2; clone_size: NA; cdr3_nt: TGTGCCAGCAGTGCACGCGTGGCAGGGGCCAACGTCCTGACTTTC; cdr3_aa: CASSARVAGANVLTF
cdr3_length: 12; j_call: TRBJ2-3; d_call: NA; v_call: TRBV5-1; clone_size: NA; cdr3_nt: TGCGCCAGCAGCGCGACGACAGATACGCAGTATTTT; cdr3_aa: CASSATTDTQYF
cdr3_length: 15; j_call: TRBJ1-5; d_call: TRBD1; v_call: TRBV6-6; clone_size: once; cdr3_nt: TGTGCCAGCAAAACCCAGGGGGACTTTGGTAAGCCCCAGCATTTT; cdr3_aa: CASKTQGDFGKPQHF
cdr3_length: 12; j_call: TRBJ1-5; d_call: NA; v_call: TRBV19; clone_size: NA; cdr3_nt: TGTGCCAGTAGTATACAGAACCAGCCCCAGCATTTT; cdr3_aa: CASSIQNQPQHF
cdr3_length: 13; j_call: TRBJ1-2; d_call: NA; v_call: TRBV19; clone_size: once; cdr3_nt: TGTGCCAACACAGGGTCTCCGGACGCTGGCTACACCTTC; cdr3_aa: CANTGSPDAGYTF
cdr3_length: 13; j_call: TRBJ1-2; d_call: TRBD1; v_call: TRBV27; clone_size: NA; cdr3_nt: TGTGCCATCCGGGACAGGATTAACTATGGCTACACCTTC; cdr3_aa: CAIRDRINYGYTF
cdr3_length: 16; j_call: TRBJ2-2; d_call: NA; v_call: TRBV18; clone_size: NA; cdr3_nt: TGTGCCAGCTCACCACCTAGCACCGCGAACACCGGGGAGCTGTTTTTT; cdr3_aa: CASSPPSTANTGELFF
cdr3_length: 15; j_call: TRBJ1-6; d_call: NA; v_call: TRBV6-5; clone_size: few; cdr3_nt: TGTGCCAGCAGTTACTTGGACACGAATAATTCACCCCTCCACTTT; cdr3_aa: CASSYLDTNNSPLHF
cdr3_length: 14; j_call: TRBJ1-1; d_call: NA; v_call: TRBV2; clone_size: NA; cdr3_nt: TGTGCCAGCAGTCCCCAGGGGCAATGGACTGAAGCTTTCTTT; cdr3_aa: CASSPQGQWTEAFF
cdr3_length: 13; j_call: TRBJ2-5; d_call: NA; v_call: TRBV14; clone_size: NA; cdr3_nt: TGTGCCAGCAGCCGCGGACACGTGGAGACCCAGTACTTC; cdr3_aa: CASSRGHVETQYF
cdr3_length: 11; j_call: TRBJ2-4; d_call: NA; v_call: TRBV11-2; clone_size: NA; cdr3_nt: TGTGCCAGCGGTAGTGGGGACATTCAGTACTTC; cdr3_aa: CASGSGDIQYF
cdr3_length: 15; j_call: TRBJ1-4; d_call: TRBD1; v_call: TRBV3-1/TRBV3-2; clone_size: NA; cdr3_nt: TGTGCCAGCAGCCCGGGGACAGGGCTGGGTGAAAAACTGTTTTTT; cdr3_aa: CASSPGTGLGEKLFF
cdr3_length: 14; j_call: TRBJ2-3; d_call: TRBD1; v_call: TRBV6-4; clone_size: NA; cdr3_nt: TGTGCCAGCAGTGTCGAACAGGGGGCAGATACGCAGTATTTT; cdr3_aa: CASSVEQGADTQYF
cdr3_length: 14; j_call: TRBJ1-6; d_call: NA; v_call: TRBV7-8; clone_size: few; cdr3_nt: TGTGCCAGCAGCGCGTTCACAGGGAATTCACCCCTCCACTTT; cdr3_aa: CASSAFTGNSPLHF
cdr3_length: 16; j_call: TRBJ2-1; d_call: NA; v_call: TRBV4-1; clone_size: NA; cdr3_nt: TGCGCCAGCAGCCCCCACACCACAGGGTCCTACAATGAGCAGTTCTTC; cdr3_aa: CASSPHTTGSYNEQFF
cdr3_length: 14; j_call: TRBJ2-2; d_call: NA; v_call: TRBV5-4; clone_size: NA; cdr3_nt: TGTGCCAGCAGCTTTGGACAGTCTACCGGGGAGCTGTTTTTT; cdr3_aa: CASSFGQSTGELFF
cdr3_length: 13; j_call: TRBJ1-6; d_call: NA; v_call: TRBV19; clone_size: once; cdr3_nt: TGTGCCAGTACCAACTCCTATAATTCACCCCTCCACTTT; cdr3_aa: CASTNSYNSPLHF
cdr3_length: 15; j_call: TRBJ1-5; d_call: NA; v_call: TRBV18; clone_size: NA; cdr3_nt: TGTGCCAGCTCACCGGCAGCGGGTCCGGCTCAGCCCCAGCATTTT; cdr3_aa: CASSPAAGPAQPQHF
cdr3_length: 15; j_call: TRBJ2-5; d_call: NA; v_call: TRBV15; clone_size: NA; cdr3_nt: TGTGCCACCAGCAGAGAGACAGGACGCCAAGAGACCCAGTACTTC; cdr3_aa: CATSRETGRQETQYF
cdr3_length: 13; j_call: TRBJ1-6; d_call: TRBD1; v_call: TRBV30; clone_size: NA; cdr3_nt: TGTGCCTGGAGTGTACAGGGGGAATCACCCCTCCACTTT; cdr3_aa: CAWSVQGESPLHF
cdr3_length: 18; j_call: TRBJ2-2; d_call: TRBD2; v_call: TRBV11-2; clone_size: NA; cdr3_nt: TGTGCCAGCAGTCCGCTTGGGAAAACGGGGGGGCTTGGCGGGGAGCTGTTTTTT; cdr3_aa: CASSPLGKTGGLGGELFF
cdr3_length: 15; j_call: TRBJ1-1; d_call: TRBD1; v_call: TRBV5-1; clone_size: NA; cdr3_nt: TGCGCCAGCAGCTTGATGGGAGCAGGGGGAAGTGAAGCTTTCTTT; cdr3_aa: CASSLMGAGGSEAFF
cdr3_length: 13; j_call: TRBJ1-5; d_call: NA; v_call: TRBV27; clone_size: NA; cdr3_nt: TGTGCCAGCAGTTTAAGGGGGAATCAGCCCCAGCATTTT; cdr3_aa: CASSLRGNQPQHF
cdr3_length: 13; j_call: TRBJ1-2; d_call: NA; v_call: TRBV7-9; clone_size: few; cdr3_nt: TGTGCCAGCAGCTTTTCCGGGATTTACGGCTACACCTTC; cdr3_aa: CASSFSGIYGYTF
cdr3_length: 16; j_call: TRBJ2-1; d_call: TRBD1; v_call: TRBV24-1; clone_size: NA; cdr3_nt: TGTGCCACCAGTGATCCCCGACAGGGTTCCTACAATGAGCAGTTCTTC; cdr3_aa: CATSDPRQGSYNEQFF
cdr3_length: 14; j_call: TRBJ2-1; d_call: TRBD2; v_call: TRBV9; clone_size: NA; cdr3_nt: TGTGCCAGCAGTACTAGCGGCTCCTACAATGAGCAGTTCTTC; cdr3_aa: CASSTSGSYNEQFF
cdr3_length: 14; j_call: TRBJ1-6; d_call: TRBD1; v_call: TRBV18; clone_size: NA; cdr3_nt: TGTGCCAGCTCAAAAGGGACAGGCAATTCACCCCTCCACTTT; cdr3_aa: CASSKGTGNSPLHF
cdr3_length: 11; j_call: TRBJ2-5; d_call: NA; v_call: TRBV6-5; clone_size: NA; cdr3_nt: TGTGCCAGCAGTTACCAACACCGGTCGTACTTC; cdr3_aa: CASSYQHRSYF
cdr3_length: 17; j_call: TRBJ1-1; d_call: TRBD1; v_call: TRBV5-1; clone_size: NA; cdr3_nt: TGCGCCAGCAGCTCCATCCCGGGACAGGGGCCGAACACTGAAGCTTTCTTT; cdr3_aa: CASSSIPGQGPNTEAFF
cdr3_length: 14; j_call: TRBJ2-5; d_call: TRBD1; v_call: TRBV5-1; clone_size: NA; cdr3_nt: TGCGCCAGCAGCCCGACAGGGGTCCAAGAGACCCAGTACTTC; cdr3_aa: CASSPTGVQETQYF
cdr3_length: 15; j_call: TRBJ1-1; d_call: NA; v_call: TRBV4-1; clone_size: few; cdr3_nt: TGCGCCAGCAGCCAAGTAGTGGGGATGAACACTGAAGCTTTCTTT; cdr3_aa: CASSQVVGMNTEAFF
cdr3_length: 16; j_call: TRBJ1-1; d_call: TRBD1; v_call: TRBV6-6; clone_size: NA; cdr3_nt: TGTGCCAGCAGTTATTCCCCAGGGGGGATGAACACTGAAGCTTTCTTT; cdr3_aa: CASSYSPGGMNTEAFF
cdr3_length: 11; j_call: TRBJ1-1; d_call: NA; v_call: TRBV29-1; clone_size: NA; cdr3_nt: TGCAGCGCCGCTGACGGACCTGAAGCTTTCTTT; cdr3_aa: CSAADGPEAFF
cdr3_length: 17; j_call: TRBJ1-1; d_call: TRBD1; v_call: TRBV28; clone_size: NA; cdr3_nt: TGTGCCAGCAGTACTCGGGACAGGGGAGCTATGAACACTGAAGCTTTCTTT; cdr3_aa: CASSTRDRGAMNTEAFF
cdr3_length: 15; j_call: TRBJ2-1; d_call: NA; v_call: TRBV6-5; clone_size: NA; cdr3_nt: TGTGCCAGCACCGTTCGGACCTTCTCCTACAATGAGCAGTTCTTC; cdr3_aa: CASTVRTFSYNEQFF
cdr3_length: 14; j_call: TRBJ2-2; d_call: NA; v_call: TRBV7-3; clone_size: few; cdr3_nt: TGTGCCACAACCCCGGGACCGAACACCGGGGAGCTGTTTTTT; cdr3_aa: CATTPGPNTGELFF